These T cell receptor beta chains were read from a single sample in a study of T cell changes during pregnancy in multiple sclerosis. TCRdb's table, derived via immunoSEQ multiplex PCR, lists solely in-frame clones and lacks some. The top ten clones hold about 2% of a sample with about 98,000 clones, just over 90% of them seen once. Sequencing used peripheral blood, obtained after pregnancy. The source is a female donor in good health, enrolled as a control in a pregnancy study. Each CDR3 is given with its conserved first and last residue. A D gene is named only where the DNA matches it firmly. Expanded clones get a size class; other rows say once, few or many, or leave the size out.

clone_size	v_call	j_call	d_call	cdr3_nt	cdr3_aa
.	TRBV30	TRBJ2-5	TRBD1	TGTGCCAGTCGGGACAGGGGTCAAGAGACCCAGTACTTC	CASRDRGQETQYF
.	TRBV5-6	TRBJ2-7	TRBD2	TGTGCCAGCAGCTTCCTAGCGGGAGGCCCCTCCTACGAGCAGTACTTC	CASSFLAGGPSYEQYF
.	TRBV7-9	TRBJ1-5	TRBD1	TGTGCCAGCAGTTATACAGGGGAGAATCAGCCCCAGCATTTT	CASSYTGENQPQHF
.	TRBV15	TRBJ2-7	TRBD1	TGTGCCACCAGCGTAACCGGGACAGGGGGCTACGAGCAGTACTTC	CATSVTGTGGYEQYF
once	TRBV19	TRBJ1-2	TRBD1	TGTGCCAGTAGTACCGGACAGGGTGGTTTTGGCTACACCTTC	CASSTGQGGFGYTF
.	TRBV7-9	TRBJ1-4	TRBD1	TGTGCCAGCAGCCCGGACAGGGGTGGAGAAAAACTGTTTTTT	CASSPDRGGEKLFF
.	TRBV6-1	TRBJ1-1	.	TGTGCCAGCAGGGTATCTGGACAGACTGAAGCTTTCTTT	CASRVSGQTEAFF
.	TRBV5-1	TRBJ1-1	.	TGCGCCAGCAGCTTGGACCCCCAGGGATTCACTGAAGCTTTCTTT	CASSLDPQGFTEAFF
.	TRBV28	TRBJ1-4	.	TGTGCCAGCAGGAGGACGGACTTTAATGAAAAACTGTTTTTT	CASRRTDFNEKLFF
.	TRBV30	TRBJ2-2	.	TGTGCCCGAGGACTGGGGGGGGCCTCGACCGGGGAGCTGTTTTTT	CARGLGGASTGELFF
.	TRBV15	TRBJ2-5	.	TGTGCCACCAGCAGAGCAGGAGGGCAAGAGACCCAGTACTTC	CATSRAGGQETQYF
.	TRBV25-1	TRBJ2-7	TRBD2	TGTGCCAGCAGTGAATATAACTCCGGGGGAGGGAAGGTCTACGAGCAGTACTTC	CASSEYNSGGGKVYEQYF
once	TRBV19	TRBJ1-1	TRBD1	TGTGCCAGTACCATGATACAGGGGGCGCTTGGGAACACTGAAGCTTTCTTT	CASTMIQGALGNTEAFF
.	TRBV7-8	TRBJ1-5	.	TGTGCCAGCAGCCCGACGGGTCAGCCCCAGCATTTT	CASSPTGQPQHF
.	TRBV6-6	TRBJ1-6	.	TGTGCCAGCAGTTACCCGCGGACAGAGGGTGGTTCACCCCTCCACTTT	CASSYPRTEGGSPLHF
.	TRBV29-1	TRBJ2-1	TRBD2	TGCAGCGTTGAAGTTTCGGCGGGAGTAGTTAGGAATGAGCAGTTCTTC	CSVEVSAGVVRNEQFF
.	TRBV19	TRBJ2-3	.	TGTGCCAGTAGTATTTCGACGGGAGCGGTGACAGATACGCAGTATTTT	CASSISTGAVTDTQYF
.	TRBV5-5	TRBJ1-1	.	TGTGCCAGCAGCTTGCGGGGGGCGACTGAAGCTTTCTTT	CASSLRGATEAFF
.	TRBV5-6	TRBJ1-1	.	TGTGCCAGCCGCGGGACGGGAAACACTGAAGCTTTCTTT	CASRGTGNTEAFF
.	TRBV7-2	TRBJ2-4	TRBD2	TGTGCCAGCAGCTCAAGCGGGAGTTCATCAATTCAGTACTTC	CASSSSGSSSIQYF
.	TRBV6-5	TRBJ2-7	.	TGTGCCAGCAGTATTTCCGGACAGCAATACGAGCAGTACTTC	CASSISGQQYEQYF
once	TRBV2	TRBJ1-5	TRBD1	TGTGCCAGCAAGGGACAGGGGGTTAGGGGAGGTCAGCCCCAGCATTTT	CASKGQGVRGGQPQHF
.	TRBV5-1	TRBJ2-4	TRBD2	TGCGCCAGCAGCTTGCGGATAGCGGGGGCCAAAAACATTCAGTACTTC	CASSLRIAGAKNIQYF
.	TRBV12-2	TRBJ1-2	.	TGTGCAAGTCGCTTAGCCCGGACAGGGGTCGATGGCTACACCTTC	CASRLARTGVDGYTF
.	TRBV5-3	TRBJ1-2	.	TGTGCCAGAAGCTGGTGGAGGGGATACTCGGGGTTTCGGGGCTATGGCTACACCTTC	CARSWWRGYSGFRGYGYTF
.	TRBV11-1	TRBJ2-1	TRBD2	TGTGCCAGCAGCTTGGGGACGAGCGGGGTCATCGAGCAGTTCTTC	CASSLGTSGVIEQFF
.	TRBV9	TRBJ1-3	TRBD1	TGTGCCAGCAGCGTAGGCAGGGGGCTATCGGGAAACACCATATATTTT	CASSVGRGLSGNTIYF
.	TRBV5-4	TRBJ2-7	TRBD2	TGTGCCAGCAGCCCCGCGAGTAGCGGGAGTATGGCCTACGAGCAGTACTTC	CASSPASSGSMAYEQYF
.	TRBV10-2	TRBJ2-5	.	TGCGCCAGCAGTGATATGGGGGGGCGGGAGACCCAGTACTTC	CASSDMGGRETQYF
.	TRBV5-1	TRBJ1-2	.	TGCGCCAGCAGCTTAACCCAGGGGACCTATGGCTACACCTTC	CASSLTQGTYGYTF
.	TRBV27	TRBJ2-7	.	TGTGCCAGCAGTTTATGGCCGGGACAACACTACGAGCAGTACTTC	CASSLWPGQHYEQYF